This passage covers 16 T cell receptor beta chains from one sample sequenced in a study of shared clonotypes between healthy human individuals. Clones were read by immunoSEQ multiplex PCR, and TCRdb kept only the in-frame ones, dropping some. This sample yields fewer than 550,000 clones, of which over 60% are seen a single time; around 12% belongs to the top ten. Material: PBMCs. These receptors all stem from a woman between 40 and 55 years old in good health. Some clones in this sample may be carry-over from other donors' samples.

This chain connects TRBV5-1 to TRBJ2-2; 9 nucleotides line up with TRBD1. Per the germline V gene, CDR1 is SGHRS and CDR2 is YFSETQ. The V and J ends lost 0 bases and 5 bases, in that order; junction bases with no gene match: 5. This CDR3 has 16 residues. In nucleotides, the CDR3 is TGCGCCAGCAGCTTGGGGACAGGGGCAGTTACCGGGGAGCTGTTTTTT. Its protein is CASSLGTGAVTGELFF.

This clone was found many times. The chain carries TRBV19 and TRBJ2-1; D remains ambiguous. CDR3 length: 13 amino acids. The V gene lost 10 bases and the J gene lost 4 bases, with 14 bases spanning the gap. Germline V gene lookup returns CDR1 LNHDA and CDR2 SQIVND (reference sequence). CDR3 region: CATRGRGYNEQFF. As DNA, the CDR3 is TGTGCCACCCGTGGGCGAGGATACAATGAGCAGTTCTTC.

This sequence joins TRBV5-1 and TRBJ2-2, with a possible D match to TRBD1 (6 bases). The V end lost 4 bases, the J end lost 8 bases, and 18 bases lay between the germline ends. The CDR3 is made up of 15 amino acids. In germline, CDR1 is SGHRS, CDR2 YFSETQ. The DNA of the CDR3 is TGCGCCAGCAGCAAGGACAGCCCCCGGTCGGGGGAGCTGTTTTTT. It is translated as CASSKDSPRSGELFF.

This clone was seen many times. The sample carries other DNA sequences with the same CDR3. This rearrangement joins TRBV29-1 to TRBJ1-2, with 7 nucleotides matching TRBD1. In germline, CDR1 is SQVTM, CDR2 ANQGSEA. J gave up 1 base and V 4 bases, and 3 bases lay outside the gene matches. The CDR3 totals 13 residues. CDR3 residues: CSVGTGDNYGYTF. The CDR3 bases are TGCAGCGTTGGGACAGGAGATAACTATGGCTACACCTTC.

The chain is built from TRBV14 and TRBJ2-5, with a weak D call TRBD2 (5 bases). The CDR3 has 15 residues. Germline V gene data show CDR1 as SGHDN and CDR2 as FVKESK. V lost 2 bases and J lost 8, with 18 bases in between. DNA of the CDR3: TGTGCCAGCAGCCAATTTCCTAGCATTATGGAAACCCAGTACTTC. Amino acid sequence: CASSQFPSIMETQYF.

The chain joins TRBV4-2 to TRBJ2-3; 7 bases agree with TRBD2. Germline CDR1 and CDR2: LGHNA and YNFKEQ. The CDR3 loop spans 16 amino acids. The V segment lost 2 bases and the J segment 1 base; nucleotides outside the gene matches: 6. The CDR3 nucleotides read TGTGCCAGCAGCCAAACACGTCTAGCGGGCACAGATACGCAGTATTTT. This translates into CASSQTRLAGTDTQYF.

The chain recombines TRBV28 with TRBJ2-3, with D perhaps matching TRBD1 (5 bases). Germline assignment: CDR1 MDHEN and CDR2 SYDVKM. V was cut by 5 bases and J by 0 bases, with 18 bases left in between. The CDR3 sequence is 17 residues long. The CDR3 DNA reads TGTGCCAGCAGTAAATACCCCCCAGGGATGAGCACAGATACGCAGTATTTT. Translating it yields CASSKYPPGMSTDTQYF.

V is TRBV27 and J is TRBJ2-3; 11 nucleotides line up with TRBD1. V lost 6 bases to trimming and J lost 4 bases; unmatched junction nucleotides: 3. The CDR3 extends over 14 amino acids. Looked up from germline, CDR1 is MNHEY and CDR2 is SMNVEV (reference sequence). CDR3: CASRGQGGPDTQYF. Here the CDR3 DNA reads TGTGCCAGCAGGGGACAGGGGGGCCCAGATACGCAGTATTTT.

This rearrangement joins TRBV18 to TRBJ2-5; 7 bases align to TRBD1. The V gene's germline CDR1 is KGHSH and CDR2 LQKENI. There are 15 residues in the CDR3. The junction had 10 bases not matched to a gene; V was cut back by 4 bases and J by 5 bases. The DNA of the CDR3 is TGTGCCAGCTCACAAGGGACAGTGACTTGGGAGACCCAGTACTTC. It specifies CASSQGTVTWETQYF.

The chain has TRBV29-1 and TRBJ2-1; 10 bases map to TRBD2. This CDR3 has 17 amino acids. With V trimmed by 1 base and J by 4 bases, 10 bases remained unmatched. CDR1 is SQVTM, CDR2 ANQGSEA, per germline. In nucleotides, the CDR3 is TGCAGCGTTGAAGCAGCGGGAGGGCCGTTTTTGTACAATGAGCAGTTCTTC. Translating it yields CSVEAAGGPFLYNEQFF.

This clone has only a few counts. The V gene is TRBV7-3, the J gene TRBJ2-1; 11 bases line up with TRBD2. This CDR3 has 15 residues. After removal of 4 bases from V and 7 bases from J, the junction contained 6 bases not matched to a gene. Germline values: CDR1 SGHTA, CDR2 FQGTGA. In DNA form, the CDR3 reads TGTGCCAGCAGCTCCGGACTAGCGGGTAAGAATGAGCAGTTCTTC. It codes for CASSSGLAGKNEQFF.

The rearrangement links TRBV6-6 to TRBJ2-2; TRBD2 aligns across 7 bases. Germline V gene data show CDR1 as MNHNY and CDR2 as SVGAGI (reference sequence). J lost 6 bases, V lost 7 bases, and 14 bases had no gene match. CDR3 length: 16 amino acids. The CDR3 sequence: CASIRTGGAGSGELFF. The CDR3 DNA reads as TGTGCCAGCATTCGAACGGGAGGCGCGGGTTCCGGGGAGCTGTTTTTT.

The V call is TRBV5-7, the J call TRBJ2-3; a weak D match, TRBD2 (6 bases). TRBV5-7 is treated as an ORF (open reading frame) with a function not yet certain. The CDR3 spans 16 residues. V was trimmed by 1 base and J by 2 bases, leaving 14 bases between them. The CDR3, as DNA: TGTGCCAGCAGCTTGTGGGGAACGGGGGACACAGATACGCAGTATTTT. It translates to CASSLWGTGDTDTQYF.

J is TRBJ1-5 and V is TRBV29-1, with TRBD1 matching 8 bases. CDR1 is SQVTM, CDR2 ANQGSEA, per germline. Germline trimming cut 6 bases from V and 5 bases from J; bases unmatched to any gene: 6. The CDR3 is made up of 13 amino acids. In nucleotides, the CDR3 is TGCAGCGTGCGACAGGGGAGGGATCAGCCCCAGCATTTT. This codes for CSVRQGRDQPQHF.

This sequence joins TRBV27 and TRBJ2-7; 9 bases are a match to TRBD1. Germline CDR1 reads MNHEY; CDR2 reads SMNVEV (reference sequence). With 6 bases clipped from V and 3 bases from J, the junction kept 6 bases outside the gene matches. The CDR3 runs to 14 residues. The CDR3 loop is CASSLQDRGYEQYF. CDR3 nucleotides: TGTGCCAGCAGCCTACAGGACAGGGGCTACGAGCAGTACTTC.

In this sample, this clone turned up once. The chain recombines TRBV15 with TRBJ2-5; D may be TRBD1 or TRBD2 (5 bases each). This CDR3 comprises 12 residues. Between the trimmed V and J ends, which lost 3 bases and 14 bases, there was a span of 16 bases. Germline assignment: CDR1 LNHNV and CDR2 YYDKDF (reference sequence). In DNA form, the CDR3 reads TGTGCCACCAGCAGGCCCCAGGGACGGACATACTTC. Encoded protein: CATSRPQGRTYF.